The T cell receptor (beta chain) under discussion was sequenced for a study of T cell repertoires in cytomegalovirus infection. V was clipped by 4 bases and J by 8 bases; unmatched bases: 6. This CDR3 spans 13 amino acids. Germline loops: CDR1 SGHNT, CDR2 YYREEE (reference sequence). TCRdb re-analysed the reads in MiXCR, keeping a single row per CDR3 protein. The profile covers about 200,000 distinct CDR3 sequences, with roughly 9% appearing a single time and about 4.6% taken by the ten largest. Ten or more counts support this clonotype. What it recognizes is unknown. Study observations and caveats: In two of eight donors, the top clonotype was HLA-C-restricted CMV-specific.

The chain has TRBV5-4 and TRBJ2-1; TRBD2 agrees at 7 bases. Sequencing was carried out using PBMCs. This receptor was identified in a human donor in good health (CMV status not recorded). Some clones in this sample may be carry-over from other donors' samples. CDR3 sequence reads: CASSRASGDEQFF. In nucleotides, the CDR3 is TGTGCCAGCAGCCGTGCTAGCGGCGATGAGCAGTTCTTC.